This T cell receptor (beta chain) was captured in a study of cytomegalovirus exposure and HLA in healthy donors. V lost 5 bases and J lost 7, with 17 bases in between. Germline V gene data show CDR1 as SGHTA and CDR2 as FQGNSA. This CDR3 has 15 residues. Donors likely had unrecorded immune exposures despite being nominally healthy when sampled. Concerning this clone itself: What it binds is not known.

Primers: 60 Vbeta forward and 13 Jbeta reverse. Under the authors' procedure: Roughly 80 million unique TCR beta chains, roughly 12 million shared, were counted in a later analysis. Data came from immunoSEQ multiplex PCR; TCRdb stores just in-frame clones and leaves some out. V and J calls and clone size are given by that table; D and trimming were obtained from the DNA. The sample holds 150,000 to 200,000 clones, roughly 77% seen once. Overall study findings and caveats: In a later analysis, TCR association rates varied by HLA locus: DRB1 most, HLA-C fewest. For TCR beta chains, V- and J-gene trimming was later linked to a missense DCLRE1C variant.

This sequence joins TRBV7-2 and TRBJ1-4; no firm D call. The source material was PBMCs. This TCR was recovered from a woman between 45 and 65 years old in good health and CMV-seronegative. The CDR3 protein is CASSTDFHGSEKLFF. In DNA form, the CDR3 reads TGTGCCAGCAGCACCGACTTCCATGGGTCTGAAAAACTGTTTTTT.